Here is one TCR beta chain with its context. Its antigen is still unknown. Base-call qualities are not available, and no considerably larger clone is one nucleotide away. The data are from a study of T-cell reconstitution after alpha-beta-depleted transplantation in children (dated by TCRdb to 2016 to 2018). Study-level background: T-cell immune reconstitution after TCRalphabeta/CD19-depleted allogeneic hematopoietic cell transplantation in children was quantitatively tracked in the study by means of TCR repertoire profiling.

The library was obtained by PCR. Sequencing was performed on an Illumina HiSeq 2500. Molecular barcoding was employed in the preparation of TCR libraries, with unique molecular identifiers being used to normalize TCRbeta repertoire quantification. TCRdb redid the processing of the public reads, applying fastp at Q25 and MiXCR, and retained in-frame beta chains. Here each entry gathers all rows of one CDR3 protein and keeps the most common genes and DNA. In all, the sample holds roughly 500,000 distinct CDR3 sequences, and about 31% of those were seen once. The ten largest clones add up to about 2.3% of the sample. The CDR3 measures 14 amino acids from cysteine to phenylalanine. Only the CDR3 region is kept as DNA, spanning 42 bases read in frame from base 1. Trimming removed 4 bases from V and 0 bases from J, leaving 8 bases between the germline ends. Per the germline V gene, SGHTA is the CDR1 and FQGNSA is the CDR2.

The sequence was collected from a human donor who donated a stem cell graft to a child with aplastic anemia. The sequencing used PBMCs from the stem cell graft donor, collected from the stem cell graft. The chain was built from TRBV7-2 and TRBJ2-3, and the D gene may be TRBD2, 5 bases matching. The nucleotide sequence reads as follows: TGTGCCAGCAGCTCGACTACTAGCACAGATACGCAGTATTTT. The translation is CASSSTTSTDTQYF.